This T cell receptor (beta chain) comes out of a study of blood T cell repertoires in COVID-19. Clones were sequenced by immunoSEQ multiplex PCR, and TCRdb holds only the in-frame ones, with some missing. The sample carries just over 650,000 clones, about 90% recorded once. The specimen was peripheral blood. The TCR comes from a woman between 18 and 29 years old with acute or convalescent COVID-19.

CDR3 region: CASSPLVRDISIPNEKLFF. CDR3 nucleotide sequence: TGTGCCAGCAGCCCCTTGGTTCGGGACATATCGATTCCTAATGAAAAACTGTTTTTT. J is TRBJ1-4 and V is TRBV7-8, with D possibly matching TRBD1 (6 bases). CDR1 SGHVS and CDR2 FQNEAQ come from the germline V gene. Trimming shortened V by 5 bases and J by 3 bases, and 25 bases separated the two germline ends. There are 19 residues in the CDR3.